This entry lists 20 T cell receptor beta chains sequenced from one sample in a study of T cells in Graves' hyperthyroidism and ophthalmopathy. RNA transcripts yielded amplified TCR beta CDR3 regions. First-round RT-PCR with HTBI primers amplified the TCR CDR3 region. TCRdb reprocessed the multiplex PCR reads with MiXCR, giving one entry per CDR3 protein. The sample includes nearly 600,000 distinct CDR3 sequences, approximately 15% seen only once; the top ten take roughly 7.7%. Sequenced input: blood. The receptors were gathered from a woman aged 18 to 35 with Graves' ophthalmopathy.

The sample holds many counts of this clonotype. The chain links TRBV28 to TRBJ2-7; D is undetermined. Trimming took 2 bases from V and 6 from J, leaving 8 bases between them. CDR3 length: 12 residues. The germline V gene has CDR1 MDHEN and CDR2 SYDVKM. CDR3 protein: CASSLGQAEQYF. For the CDR3, the DNA is TGTGCCAGCAGTTTAGGTCAGGCCGAGCAGTACTTC. Complete variable domain (other parts from reference TRBV28 and TRBJ2-7): DVKVTQSSRYLVKRTGEKVFLECVQDMDHENMFWYRQDPGLGLRLIYFSYDVKMKEKGDIPEGYSVSREKKERFSLILESASTNQTSMYLCASSLGQAEQYFGPGTRLTVT.

The gene calls are TRBV7-9 and TRBJ1-2, with D perhaps TRBD1 (6 bases). The germline V gene encodes CDR1 SEHNR and CDR2 FQNEAQ (reference sequence). V lost 1 base and J lost 6, with 12 bases in between. The length of the CDR3 is 14 residues. CDR3 protein: CASSLDGGLDGYTF. CDR3 bases: TGTGCCAGCAGCTTAGATGGGGGCTTAGATGGCTACACCTTC.

Ten or more counts support this clonotype. The V call is TRBV19, the J call TRBJ2-7; D may be TRBD1 (6 bases). Germline loops: CDR1 LNHDA, CDR2 SQIVND (reference sequence). V was clipped by 3 bases and J by 3 bases, with 18 bases between them. This CDR3 is 16 amino acids long. The DNA for the CDR3 is TGTGCCAGTAGTATGACAGGCCCGCCTGGGGACTACGAGCAGTACTTC. Translated, it gives CASSMTGPPGDYEQYF.

This clonotype was seen many times. As DNA, the CDR3 is TGTGCCAGCAGTGCCCAGGGGGCCCAAGAGACCCAGTACTTC. It codes for CASSAQGAQETQYF. This chain joins TRBV2 and TRBJ2-5; 8 bases map to TRBD1. J was trimmed by 1 base and V by 4 bases; bases with no gene match: 2. This CDR3 region has 14 residues. Germline V lookup: CDR1 SNHLY, CDR2 FYNNEI.

This clonotype showed up many times. CDR3 coding DNA: TGTGCCAGCAGCTTAGGTTCGACAGGGGGCAGGTACGAGCAGTACTTC. As protein: CASSLGSTGGRYEQYF. The chain has TRBV11-2 and TRBJ2-7, with 10 bases aligning to TRBD1. The length of the CDR3 is 16 residues. Germline CDR1 and CDR2: SGHAT and FQNNGV. The trim removed 1 base at V and 4 bases at J, leaving 7 bases unmatched.

In this sample, this clonotype turned up many times. CDR3 sequence: CASSYSGGLITEAFF. CDR3 sequence (DNA): TGTGCCAGCAGTTACTCGGGAGGTTTAATCACTGAAGCTTTCTTT. The genes are TRBV6-5 and TRBJ1-1; D not resolved. CDR3 size: 15 residues. The V end was cut by 0 bases, the J end by 4 bases, with 12 bases between. Germline assignment: CDR1 MNHEY and CDR2 SVGAGI.

The V and J genes are TRBV9 and TRBJ2-2, with 10 nucleotides matching TRBD2. The CDR3 runs to 19 residues. V shed 0 bases and J 5 bases; nucleotides not matched to a gene: 13. CDR1 SGDLS and CDR2 YYNGEE come from the germline V gene. CDR3 sequence: CASSVDLLGLAERTGELFF. In nucleotides, the CDR3 is TGTGCCAGCAGCGTAGATCTCCTCGGACTAGCGGAGAGGACCGGGGAGCTGTTTTTT.

Many counts were recorded for this clonotype. This rearrangement joins TRBV11-3 to TRBJ2-7, with 12 positions matching TRBD2. Germline trimming cut 5 bases from V and 6 bases from J; bases unmatched to any gene: 8. Germline CDR1 reads SGHNT; CDR2 reads YENEEA. The CDR3 consists of 15 residues. This CDR3 is CASSLGLAGYGEQYF. CDR3 DNA: TGTGCCAGCAGCCTAGGACTAGCGGGATATGGCGAGCAGTACTTC.

This clonotype came up many times. The V call is TRBV7-3, the J call TRBJ1-5, with a possible D match to TRBD1 (5 bases). With 6 bases removed from V and 5 bases from J, the gap between germline ends came to 17 bases. Germline V lookup: CDR1 SGHTA, CDR2 FQGTGA. CDR3 size: 15 residues. The CDR3 DNA reads TGTGCCAGCAGACCTCTTCGGGGCGCGGATCAGCCCCAGCATTTT. Translated: CASRPLRGADQPQHF.

This clonotype was observed a handful of times. The chain employs TRBV11-1 and TRBJ2-2, with TRBD2 matching 12 bases. Germline loops: CDR1 SGHAT, CDR2 FQDESV (reference sequence). There are 16 residues in the CDR3. V shed 4 bases, J shed 2 bases, and the junction held 2 bases outside the gene matches. CDR3 protein: CASSSSGRGNTGELFF. DNA of the CDR3: TGTGCCAGCAGCTCTAGCGGGAGGGGAAACACCGGGGAGCTGTTTTTT.

This clonotype has at least ten counts. The chain joins TRBV6-1 to TRBJ1-1; 12 bases fit TRBD1. From germline, CDR1 is MNHNS and CDR2 SASEGT. This CDR3 has 15 residues. V was clipped by 5 bases and J by 5 bases; unmatched bases: 6. The CDR3 sequence: CASSTRDRGRTEAFF. The CDR3 coding sequence is TGTGCCAGCAGTACCCGGGACAGGGGGCGAACTGAAGCTTTCTTT.

The chain is built from TRBV19 and TRBJ1-1; 8 nucleotides align to TRBD1. Losses at the gene ends were 5 bases for V and 4 bases for J; bases not matched to a gene: 3. Germline-derived CDR1 and CDR2 are LNHDA and SQIVND (reference sequence). The length of the CDR3 is 13 residues. This chain's CDR3 is CASSAGQGTEAFF. The CDR3, as DNA: TGTGCCAGTAGTGCCGGACAGGGCACTGAAGCTTTCTTT.

This clonotype was observed a few times. The chain is built from TRBV9 and TRBJ2-1; 15 bases fit TRBD2. The V and J ends lost 0 bases and 2 bases, in that order; junction bases with no gene match: 12. Germline CDR1 and CDR2: SGDLS and YYNGEE. This CDR3 contains 21 residues. The CDR3 DNA follows: TGTGCCAGCAGCGTAGGTGGGGGACTAGCGGGAGGACTTCCGGCCTACAATGAGCAGTTCTTC. Protein: CASSVGGGLAGGLPAYNEQFF.

This clonotype has a count of ten or more. CDR3: CASSYSYTGAETEAFF. CDR3 nucleotides: TGTGCCAGCAGTTACTCCTACACAGGGGCTGAGACTGAAGCTTTCTTT. The rearrangement links TRBV6-5 to TRBJ1-1; TRBD1 aligns across 7 bases. The CDR3 extends over 16 amino acids. J lost 5 bases, V lost 0 bases, and 9 bases had no gene match. Germline CDR1 MNHEY, CDR2 SVGAGI.

This clonotype was counted at least ten times. The rearrangement links TRBV10-3 to TRBJ2-5, with D unclear. CDR1 is ENHRY, CDR2 SYGVKD, per germline. Trimming took 2 bases from V and 7 from J, leaving 11 bases between them. CDR3 size: 13 residues. The CDR3 DNA sequence: TGTGCCATCAGTGAGCGCGGAAGAGGGACCCAGTACTTC. Residues: CAISERGRGTQYF.

This clonotype was counted ten times or more. The J gene is TRBJ2-7, the V gene TRBV6-1, with 8 bases that match TRBD2. The CDR3 is made up of 13 amino acids. The junction had 3 bases not matched to a gene; V was cut back by 3 bases and J by 5 bases. The germline gives CDR1 MNHNS, CDR2 SASEGT. CDR3 nucleotide sequence: TGTGCCAGCAGTGACCGGCGGGGGGACGAGCAGTACTTC. Residues: CASSDRRGDEQYF.

V and J are TRBV9 and TRBJ1-2, with D perhaps matching TRBD1 (6 bases). CDR1 and CDR2 from the germline V gene are SGDLS and YYNGEE. Between the trimmed V and J ends, which lost 0 bases and 4 bases, there was a span of 10 bases. The CDR3 runs 14 residues. CDR3 amino acids: CASSVGQGLYGYTF. CDR3 nucleotides: TGTGCCAGCAGCGTAGGCCAGGGGCTCTATGGCTACACCTTC.

This clonotype was detected only a few times. The chain's CDR3 is CASSSPLAGATGELFF. CDR3 DNA: TGTGCCAGCAGCTCCCCGCTAGCGGGAGCTACCGGGGAGCTGTTTTTT. The chain carries TRBV7-2 and TRBJ2-2; 10 nucleotides match TRBD2. V was pared by 4 bases and J by 5 bases, with 7 bases of the junction left unmatched. Germline V gene sequence: CDR1 SGHTA, CDR2 FQGNSA. The CDR3 length is 16 residues.

This sequence joins TRBV6-5 and TRBJ2-3, with TRBD2 matching 12 bases. The CDR3 is made up of 21 amino acids. Germline CDR1 reads MNHEY; CDR2 reads SVGAGI. V was pared by 4 bases and J by 1 base, with 18 bases of the junction left unmatched. CDR3 sequence reads: CASSFFRHVLAGGGGTDTQYF. The CDR3 DNA reads as TGTGCCAGCAGTTTTTTTCGCCACGTTCTAGCGGGAGGGGGAGGCACAGATACGCAGTATTTT.

This clonotype occurred many times. The chain links TRBV7-2 to TRBJ2-1; 11 bases map to TRBD2. Germline V gives CDR1 SGHTA, CDR2 FQGNSA. The V segment lost 1 base and the J segment 6 bases; nucleotides outside the gene matches: 5. The CDR3 has 16 amino acids. CDR3 loop: CASSLEFSGRANEQFF. The CDR3 DNA is TGTGCCAGCAGCTTAGAATTTAGCGGGAGGGCCAATGAGCAGTTCTTC. The full variable domain, its missing parts supplied by reference TRBV7-2 and TRBJ2-1, is GAGVSQSPSNKVTEKGKDVELRCDPISGHTALYWYRQSLGQGLEFLIYFQGNSAPDKSGLPSDRFSAERTGGSVSTLTIQRTQQEDSAVYLCASSLEFSGRANEQFFGPGTRLTVL.